This entry features one TCR beta chain sequence. The antigen remains undetermined. The CDR3 extends over 16 amino acids. Germline V gene sequence: CDR1 SGDLS, CDR2 YYNGEE. V lost 0 bases to trimming and J lost 4 bases; unmatched junction nucleotides: 6. This entry comes from a study of regulatory dendritic cells for organ transplantation. Sequencing used immunoSEQ multiplex PCR; TCRdb keeps in-frame clones, though not all of them. The table lists about 34,000 clones, roughly 91% of them singletons. Overall study results and limits: Regulatory dendritic cells appeared to expand memory CD8+ clones less than mature ones.

The TCR originated in a human donor in good health. The chain links TRBV9 to TRBJ2-5; 10 positions match TRBD2. The sample comprised naive CD4+ T cells from blood. Subset noted: CD45RA+ naive T cells. CDR3 amino acids: CASSVGGLAEGETQYF. Here the CDR3 DNA reads TGTGCCAGCAGCGTAGGTGGACTAGCGGAAGGAGAGACCCAGTACTTC.